One and the same sample provided the 24 T cell receptor beta chains below, sequenced in a study of blood T cell repertoires in COVID-19. Method: immunoSEQ multiplex PCR; TCRdb's copy keeps in-frame clones and lacks some. The profile shows 200,000 or so clones, 86% of them singletons. The sample was PBMCs or T cells enriched from blood (not recorded which). The receptor set was obtained from a woman in her 40s with acute COVID-19.

This sequence joins TRBV7-7 and TRBJ1-1; 7 nucleotides align to TRBD1. V shed 11 bases and J 1 base; nucleotides not matched to a gene: 13. Per germline, CDR1 SSHAT and CDR2 FNYEAQ (reference sequence). The CDR3 sequence is 15 residues long. As DNA, the CDR3 is TGTGCCCCGCGTCTTGGGGACAGACAGAACACTGAAGCTTTCTTT. Encoded protein: CAPRLGDRQNTEAFF.

The chain has TRBV19 and TRBJ1-1, with TRBD1 as a possible D gene (6 bases). Trimming stripped 3 bases from V and 8 bases from J, with 13 bases between. The length of the CDR3 is 13 residues. Germline assignment: CDR1 LNHDA and CDR2 SQIVND (reference sequence). The CDR3 here is CASSMMGGPEAFF. The CDR3 DNA is TGTGCCAGTAGTATGATGGGGGGGCCCGAAGCTTTCTTT.

In its sample, this clone was seen once. CDR3 sequence: CASSARAGGKDTQYF. As DNA, the CDR3 is TGTGCCAGCAGTGCTCGAGCAGGGGGCAAAGATACGCAGTATTTT. This sequence joins TRBV25-1 and TRBJ2-3, with TRBD1 identical over 8 bases. Germline-derived CDR1 and CDR2 are MGHDK and SYGVNS. The CDR3 consists of 15 residues. The V gene end was trimmed by 4 bases and the J gene end by 5 bases; junction bases not matched to a gene: 8.

The chain is built from TRBV18 and TRBJ2-2, with TRBD1 identical over 10 bases. The CDR3 consists of 19 residues. V dropped 3 bases and J dropped 4; count of bases not matched to a gene: 14. Germline-derived CDR1 and CDR2 are KGHSH and LQKENI. CDR3 coding DNA: TGTGCCAGCTCACCGGAGATTTCGGGGGGACAGGGGAGCACCGGGGAGCTGTTTTTT. Its translation is CASSPEISGGQGSTGELFF.

The V and J genes are TRBV12-3 or TRBV12-4 and TRBJ1-2; 7 positions match TRBD1. Germline trimming cut 7 bases from V and 9 bases from J; bases unmatched to any gene: 11. The CDR3 extends over 13 amino acids. For the CDR3, the DNA is TGTGCCAGCACCCAAGTAAACAGGGGTAGCTACACCTTC. Encoded protein: CASTQVNRGSYTF.

The chain couples TRBV19 to TRBJ1-5, with 9 bases lining up with TRBD1. There are 16 residues in the CDR3. J gave up 1 base and V 6 bases, and 7 bases lay outside the gene matches. CDR1 is LNHDA, CDR2 SQIVND, per germline (reference sequence). CDR3 bases: TGTGCCAGTAGGACGACAGGGGGACTGAGCAATCAGCCCCAGCATTTT. It is translated as CASRTTGGLSNQPQHF.

This chain joins TRBV18 and TRBJ1-1; tentative D call: TRBD1 (5 bases). The ends were cut back, 8 bases at V and 2 bases at J, with 9 bases in the middle. Per the germline V gene, CDR1 is KGHSH and CDR2 is LQKENI. This CDR3 region has 12 residues. The CDR3 DNA is TGTGCCAGCGCTAGGGGTAACACTGAAGCTTTCTTT. It is translated as CASARGNTEAFF.

The V and J genes are TRBV5-1 and TRBJ2-7; unclear D gene. Germline assignment: CDR1 SGHRS and CDR2 YFSETQ. V lost 0 bases, J lost 7 bases, and 17 bases lay in between. This CDR3 contains 15 residues. The CDR3 protein is CASSLAGEKTQEQYV. CDR3 in DNA: TGCGCCAGCAGCTTGGCCGGAGAAAAAACTCAGGAGCAGTACGTC.

V usage is TRBV7-2 and J usage is TRBJ1-5; D ambiguous. The ends were cut back, 1 base at V and 4 bases at J, with 14 bases in the middle. Germline V gene data show CDR1 as SGHTA and CDR2 as FQGNSA. CDR3 length: 16 amino acids. Here the CDR3 reads CASSLEASRGNQPQHF. CDR3 DNA sequence: TGTGCCAGCAGCTTAGAGGCATCCCGGGGTAATCAGCCCCAGCATTTT.

The genes are TRBV13 and TRBJ1-2; D is perhaps TRBD1 (6 bases). The V gene's germline CDR1 is PRHDT and CDR2 FYEKMQ (reference sequence). Trimming removed 5 bases at V and 4 bases at J, with 14 bases between. This CDR3 comprises 14 residues. In DNA, the CDR3 is TGTGCCAGCAGCCCACCGACAGGAATCTATGGCTACACCTTC. The encoded protein is CASSPPTGIYGYTF.

CDR3 DNA sequence: TGTGCCAGCAGCAGGGAATATCCAGGGGATCGGCCTACGCAGTATTTT. Its translation is CASSREYPGDRPTQYF. This chain links TRBV3-1 (or the pseudogene TRBV3-2) with TRBJ2-3, with D maybe TRBD1 (6 bases). CDR1 and CDR2 from the germline V gene are LGHDT and YNNKEL (reference sequence). V was cut by 5 bases and J by 8 bases, with 23 bases left in between. This CDR3 is 16 amino acids long.

This rearrangement joins TRBV11-2 to TRBJ2-2; no reliable D call. From germline, CDR1 is SGHAT and CDR2 FQNNGV. The CDR3 loop spans 14 amino acids. V lost 0 bases and J 1 base, leaving 3 bases between the germline ends. The CDR3 spells CASSLDLNTGELFF. The CDR3 region has the DNA TGTGCCAGCAGCTTAGATCTGAACACCGGGGAGCTGTTTTTT.

In this sample, this clone turned up a few times. This chain connects TRBV7-8 to TRBJ2-7, with D perhaps matching TRBD1 (6 bases). CDR1 SGHVS and CDR2 FQNEAQ come from the germline V gene. V lost 3 bases, J lost 7 bases, and 7 bases lay in between. The CDR3 has 11 amino acids. CDR3 amino acids: CASSLDREQYF. The CDR3 DNA reads as TGTGCCAGCAGCTTGGACAGAGAGCAGTACTTC.

The chain joins TRBV18 to TRBJ1-2, with D possibly matching TRBD1 (5 bases). V shed 3 bases and J shed 4 bases, with 18 bases lying between them. The CDR3 is 16 residues long. Germline CDR1 and CDR2: KGHSH and LQKENI. Here the CDR3 DNA reads TGTGCCAGCTCACCGGGGCAGGGAAGGTCCGGCTATGGCTACACCTTC. It encodes CASSPGQGRSGYGYTF.

This clone was detected once. CDR3 sequence: CASSLGAVTGTGGGQPQHF. The CDR3 nucleotides are TGTGCCAGCTCACTGGGGGCAGTGACCGGGACAGGGGGCGGGCAGCCCCAGCATTTT. The chain combines TRBV18 with TRBJ1-5; 12 nucleotides align to TRBD1. The CDR3 extends over 19 amino acids. Germline V lookup: CDR1 KGHSH, CDR2 LQKENI. With V trimmed by 4 bases and J by 7 bases, 17 bases remained unmatched. Looking up the rest from reference TRBV18 and TRBJ1-5 gives the full variable domain: NAGVMQNPRHLVRRRGQEARLRCSPMKGHSHVYWYRQLPEEGLKFMVYLQKENIIDESGMPKERFSAEFPKEGPSILRIQQVVRGDSAAYFCASSLGAVTGTGGGQPQHFGDGTRLSIL.

The rearrangement links TRBV5-1 to TRBJ1-4; no reliable D call. Germline V gives CDR1 SGHRS, CDR2 YFSETQ. V was pared by 2 bases and J by 7 bases, with 18 bases between. The CDR3 loop spans 16 amino acids. CDR3 protein: CASSFSYAGKGEKLFF. The CDR3 bases are TGCGCCAGCAGCTTTTCTTACGCGGGGAAGGGTGAAAAACTGTTTTTT. Complete variable domain (other parts from reference TRBV5-1 and TRBJ1-4): KAGVTQTPRYLIKTRGQQVTLSCSPISGHRSVSWYQQTPGQGLQFLFEYFSETQRNKGNFPGRFSGRQFSNSRSEMNVSTLELGDSALYLCASSFSYAGKGEKLFFGSGTQLSVL.

The chain uses TRBV11-3 and TRBJ2-4; no firm D call. The CDR3 runs 16 residues. CDR1 is SGHNT and CDR2 is YENEEA in the germline V gene. Trimming stripped 2 bases from V and 4 bases from J, with 15 bases between. The CDR3, as DNA: TGTGCCAGCAGCTTAAATCCCTCTTGGCAGAAAAACATTCAGTACTTC. It yields the protein CASSLNPSWQKNIQYF.

The V gene is TRBV5-1, the J gene TRBJ2-5, with unresolved D. Germline V gene sequence: CDR1 SGHRS, CDR2 YFSETQ. The ends were cut back, 3 bases at V and 5 bases at J, with 8 bases in the middle. The CDR3 is 12 amino acids. CDR3 bases: TGCGCCAGCAGCTCCTCCTTCGAGACCCAGTACTTC. This translates into CASSSSFETQYF.

The V call is TRBV7-3, the J call TRBJ2-7; D perhaps matches TRBD2 (5 bases). This CDR3 has 13 residues. Germline V gene sequence: CDR1 SGHTA, CDR2 FQGTGA. The V end was cut by 0 bases, the J end by 7 bases, with 10 bases between. This CDR3 reads CASSLTPGGEQYF. The DNA for the CDR3 is TGTGCCAGCAGCTTAACCCCAGGAGGTGAGCAGTACTTC.

This clone was counted a single time. The genes are TRBV9 and TRBJ1-5; no reliable D call. This CDR3 contains 13 residues. V shed 0 bases and J shed 7 bases, with 8 bases lying between them. Germline lookup yields CDR1 SGDLS and CDR2 YYNGEE. CDR3 DNA sequence: TGTGCCAGCAGCGTAGGGGGAGAACAGCCCCAGCATTTT. This gives the protein CASSVGGEQPQHF.

V and J are TRBV12-1 and TRBJ1-1; no DNA check was done on the table's D call, TRBD1. TRBV12-1 is described as a pseudogene. This CDR3 has 14 residues. The CDR3 DNA is TGTGCCAGCAGCTGGGTCCAGGGGCCCACTGAAGCTTTCTTT. Amino acids: CASSWVQGPTEAFF.

This chain uses TRBV7-9 with TRBJ2-5; 12 positions agree with TRBD2. Germline V gives CDR1 SEHNR, CDR2 FQNEAQ (reference sequence). The CDR3 extends over 14 amino acids. J was trimmed by 9 bases and V by 5 bases; bases with no gene match: 7. CDR3 sequence reads: CASSASGGGQAQYF. The CDR3 DNA sequence: TGTGCCAGCAGCGCTAGCGGGGGGGGCCAGGCCCAGTACTTC.

This chain links TRBV5-1 with TRBJ2-7, with 15 bases lining up with TRBD2. This CDR3 contains 17 residues. The germline gives CDR1 SGHRS, CDR2 YFSETQ. The V segment lost 4 bases and the J segment 1 base; nucleotides outside the gene matches: 6. CDR3: CASSRGLAGGSSYEQYF. In nucleotides, the CDR3 is TGCGCCAGCAGCCGGGGACTAGCGGGGGGCTCGTCCTACGAGCAGTACTTC.

The J gene is TRBJ1-5, the V gene TRBV21-1; the table's D call of TRBD1 was not tested on the DNA. TRBV21-1 is a pseudogene segment. This CDR3 contains 11 residues. CDR3 coding DNA: TGTGCCAGCAGCTACAAAGAGCCCCAGCATTTT. Translation gives CASSYKEPQHF.